This T cell receptor beta chain was captured by sequencing in a study of shared clonotypes between healthy human individuals. Between the trimmed V and J ends, which lost 1 base and 0 bases, there was a span of 14 bases. Germline CDR1 is SGHRS and CDR2 is YFSETQ. This CDR3 spans 17 amino acids. At the deep level, the assay was run. Only in-frame clones appear in the TCRdb table, and some are missing; sequencing was by immunoSEQ multiplex PCR. The data show a few hundred thousand clones, with 60% to 80% seen just once and over 8.5% held by the top ten. The clonotype originates from a man younger than 40 in good health. The material sequenced was memory CD4+ T cells sorted from blood. Specified subset: CD45RA-negative fraction. V gene TRBV5-1 combines with J gene TRBJ1-3; D unresolved. The CDR3 reads CASSLYASASSGNTIYF. The CDR3 DNA reads as TGCGCCAGCAGCTTGTATGCCTCCGCGAGCTCTGGAAACACCATATATTTT.